This T cell receptor (beta chain) was identified during a study of T cell responses to AZD1222 COVID-19 vaccine. Study-level points and caveats: Females outnumbered males among donors, who were mostly white British; clonal diversity was possibly underestimated. The peak T cell response came first, and repertoires were sampled only after it.

TCRdb's table, derived via immunoSEQ multiplex PCR, lists solely in-frame clones and lacks some. The sample holds 70,000 to 95,000 clones, more than 80% seen once. Worth noting for this clone: Its antigen is currently unknown.

From germline, CDR1 is KGHDR and CDR2 SFDVKD. The CDR3 spans 12 residues. V lost 2 bases and J lost 8, with 6 bases in between. Sample: peripheral blood, taken 28 days after the second AZD1222 dose. This rearrangement joins TRBV24-1 to TRBJ2-1; TRBD1 might be the D (6 bases). The receptor was isolated from an adult who received the AZD1222 COVID-19 vaccine. CDR3 protein: CATSDSGDEQFF. The CDR3 bases are TGTGCCACCAGTGATTCAGGGGATGAGCAGTTCTTC.